Following are 21 T cell receptor beta chains from one sample sequenced in a study of control samples from healthy donors and cancer patients. Assay used: immunoSEQ multiplex PCR; TCRdb lists only in-frame clones, some missing. Here the sample spans under 450,000 clones, about 93% being singletons. Sequencing input: PBMCs. The receptors come from a man aged 35 to 55 with head and neck cancer.

In its sample, this clone was seen a few times. This chain links TRBV6-5 with TRBJ2-5; D may be TRBD1 or TRBD2 (6 bases each). CDR3 length: 15 residues. The germline V gene encodes CDR1 MNHEY and CDR2 SVGAGI. Between the trimmed V and J ends, which lost 0 bases and 1 base, there was a span of 9 bases. CDR3 loop: CASSYSRGAQETQYF. The CDR3 region has the DNA TGTGCCAGCAGTTACTCGAGGGGGGCCCAAGAGACCCAGTACTTC.

This clone appeared a single time. The V call is TRBV5-4, the J call TRBJ2-7, with TRBD2 identical over 10 bases. CDR3 length: 14 amino acids. Germline trimming cut 6 bases from V and 0 bases from J; bases unmatched to any gene: 3. Per the germline V gene, CDR1 is SGHNT and CDR2 is YYREEE (reference sequence). CDR3 sequence: CASNPSGSSYEQYF. The CDR3 DNA reads as TGTGCCAGCAACCCTAGCGGGAGCTCCTACGAGCAGTACTTC.

This clone was detected once. The gene calls are TRBV11-1 and TRBJ2-3; TRBD2 matches 8 bases. The CDR3 consists of 16 residues. Trimming cost V 4 bases and J 6 bases; bases outside gene matches: 12. Germline V CDR1 and CDR2: SGHAT, FQDESV (reference sequence). As DNA, the CDR3 is TGTGCCAGCAGCTCCCCCCCGGGAGGGCCCCGCGATACGCAGTATTTT. It is translated as CASSSPPGGPRDTQYF. Full variable domain (outside the CDR3, taken from reference TRBV11-1 and TRBJ2-3): EAEVAQSPRYKITEKSQAVAFWCDPISGHATLYWYRQILGQGPELLVQFQDESVVDDSQLPKDRFSAERLKGVDSTLKIQPAELGDSAMYLCASSSPPGGPRDTQYFGPGTRLTVL.

J is TRBJ1-1 and V is TRBV2, with TRBD1 matching over 9 bases. V lost 6 bases and J lost 5; bases outside the gene matches: 7. The CDR3 has 14 residues. Germline lookup yields CDR1 SNHLY and CDR2 FYNNEI. The CDR3 DNA sequence: TGTGCCAGCAGCCGGACAGGGGTAGGGACTGAAGCTTTCTTT. Translated, it gives CASSRTGVGTEAFF. Together with reference TRBV2 and TRBJ1-1, the CDR3 gives the full variable domain: EPEVTQTPSHQVTQMGQEVILRCVPISNHLYFYWYRQILGQKVEFLVSFYNNEISEKSEIFDDQFSVERPDGSNFTLKIRSTKLEDSAMYFCASSRTGVGTEAFFGQGTRLTVV.

This clone showed up just once. The genes are TRBV7-3 and TRBJ2-1; D is uncertain. Trimming shortened V by 4 bases and J by 5 bases, and 3 bases separated the two germline ends. CDR1 and CDR2 from the germline V gene are SGHTA and FQGTGA. The CDR3 runs to 11 residues. CDR3 sequence (DNA): TGTGCCAGCAGCTCTGACAATGAGCAGTTCTTC. Translation gives CASSSDNEQFF.

This clone was found once. The V call is TRBV6-2 or TRBV6-3, the J call TRBJ2-2; TRBD1 is a possible D gene (5 bases). This CDR3 is built from 15 residues. Germline CDR1 is MNHEY and CDR2 is SVGEGT. The V end lost 0 bases, the J end lost 5 bases, and 10 bases lay between the germline ends. The CDR3 is CASSYSTVGTGELFF. The CDR3 nucleotides are TGTGCCAGCAGTTACTCGACAGTAGGAACCGGGGAGCTGTTTTTT.

The V and J genes are TRBV3-1 (or the pseudogene TRBV3-2) and TRBJ2-1; D gene ambiguous. Germline assignment: CDR1 LGHDT and CDR2 YNNKEL (reference sequence). This CDR3 has 14 amino acids. V dropped 0 bases and J dropped 9 bases, with 12 bases sitting between them. CDR3 region: CASSQDSRSGEQFF. CDR3 DNA: TGTGCCAGCAGCCAAGACTCTCGCAGTGGTGAGCAGTTCTTC.

This sequence joins TRBV18 and TRBJ2-2, with D unclear. Trimming pared 1 base from V and 0 bases from J, leaving 9 bases between. Per the germline V gene, CDR1 is KGHSH and CDR2 is LQKENI. This CDR3 spans 16 amino acids. CDR3 sequence: CASSPQAKTNTGELFF. Here the CDR3 DNA reads TGTGCCAGCTCACCACAAGCCAAGACGAACACCGGGGAGCTGTTTTTT.

The chain links TRBV3-1 (or the pseudogene TRBV3-2) to TRBJ2-7; D is uncertain. The CDR3 runs to 13 residues. V lost 5 bases to trimming and J lost 7 bases, with 15 bases between them. From germline, CDR1 is LGHDT and CDR2 YNNKEL (reference sequence). The CDR3 coding sequence is TGTGCCAGCAGCATCCGCGCATCGCGGGAGCAGTACTTC. It translates to CASSIRASREQYF.

CDR3 loop: CASSESGNPYEQYF. Here the CDR3 DNA reads TGTGCCAGCAGTGAGTCGGGGAACCCCTACGAGCAGTACTTC. The chain joins TRBV6-1 to TRBJ2-7; possible D gene TRBD2, 5 bases. This CDR3 is built from 14 residues. Trimming pared 3 bases from V and 2 bases from J, leaving 11 bases between. The germline gives CDR1 MNHNS, CDR2 SASEGT.

Turning to this clone: An end of the junction differs from the germline gene, which may be a read error. The chain recombines TRBV3-1 (or the pseudogene TRBV3-2) with TRBJ2-1; D is uncertain. Germline values: CDR1 LGHDT, CDR2 YNNKEL (reference sequence). The CDR3 runs 13 residues. CDR3 DNA: TGTGCCAGCAGCCCAAGGGCCTACAGTGAGCAGTTCTTC. This encodes CASSPRAYSEQFF.

The rearrangement joins TRBV6-5 to TRBJ2-1; 8 positions match TRBD1. CDR1 and CDR2 (germline): MNHEY, SVGAGI. Trimming at V came to 7 bases and at J to 5 bases, leaving 1 base not matched to a gene. The CDR3 is 12 residues long. CDR3 nucleotides: TGTGCCAGCAAGACAGGGGACAATGAGCAGTTCTTC. It specifies CASKTGDNEQFF.

The V and J genes are TRBV5-1 and TRBJ2-1; D gene unclear. The V gene's germline CDR1 is SGHRS and CDR2 YFSETQ. This CDR3 is 14 amino acids long. V was shortened by 4 bases and J by 4 bases, with 12 bases between the two germline ends. CDR3 amino acids: CASSTLSEYNEQFF. The CDR3 region has the DNA TGCGCCAGCAGCACGTTATCCGAATACAATGAGCAGTTCTTC.

This clone appeared a single time. This chain connects TRBV30 to TRBJ2-3; TRBD1 matches 9 bases. Per germline, CDR1 GTSNPN and CDR2 SVGIG (reference sequence). The junction had 8 bases not matched to a gene; V was cut back by 2 bases and J by 5 bases. There are 15 residues in the CDR3. CDR3 protein: CAWSIRDRVGDTQYF. Written as DNA, the CDR3 is TGTGCCTGGAGTATCCGGGACAGGGTAGGAGATACGCAGTATTTT.

The V call is TRBV28, the J call TRBJ2-7; 7 bases match TRBD2. The germline CDR1 and CDR2 sequences are MDHEN and SYDVKM. CDR3 length equals 13 residues. The CDR3 loop reads CGSLRTSSYEQYF. The CDR3 DNA reads TGTGGGTCCCTCCGGACTAGCTCCTACGAGCAGTACTTC.

The V call is TRBV19, the J call TRBJ1-5; 11 bases agree with TRBD1. V gave up 6 bases and J gave up 5 bases; unmatched junction bases: 3. Germline CDR1 and CDR2: LNHDA and SQIVND (reference sequence). This CDR3 comprises 14 residues. The CDR3 sequence: CASSGTGGYQPQHF. CDR3 in DNA: TGTGCCAGTAGCGGGACAGGGGGTTATCAGCCCCAGCATTTT.

The V call is TRBV27, the J call TRBJ2-3; no clear D gene. V was shortened by 2 bases and J by 5 bases, with 11 bases between the two germline ends. CDR1 is MNHEY and CDR2 is SMNVEV in the germline V gene (reference sequence). This CDR3 comprises 14 residues. As DNA, the CDR3 is TGTGCCAGCAGTTTAAGCGACGCGATAGATACGCAGTATTTT. This encodes CASSLSDAIDTQYF.

V and J are TRBV11-3 and TRBJ2-5, with 8 bases identical to TRBD1. Per the germline V gene, CDR1 is SGHNT and CDR2 is YENEEA. This CDR3 is 13 amino acids long. The J segment lost 4 bases and the V segment lost 5 bases, leaving 3 bases of the junction unmatched. This CDR3 reads CASSATGAETQYF. CDR3 DNA: TGTGCCAGCAGCGCGACAGGGGCAGAGACCCAGTACTTC.

This clone has a single count. The rearrangement uses TRBV12-3 or TRBV12-4 and TRBJ1-2; weak D call: TRBD1 (6 bases). CDR3 length equals 13 residues. V was trimmed by 6 bases and J by 3 bases, leaving 11 bases between them. This CDR3 reads CASSPGEDYGYTF. The CDR3 DNA follows: TGTGCCAGCAGCCCAGGGGAGGACTATGGCTACACCTTC.

CDR3 sequence (DNA): TGCGCCAGCAGCTTGACCGGGGGAGGGCCCTACGAGCAGTACTTC. Its protein product is CASSLTGGGPYEQYF. The genes are TRBV5-1 and TRBJ2-7, with 7 bases fitting TRBD2. V was pared by 1 base and J by 2 bases, with 6 bases of the junction left unmatched. Germline V gene lookup returns CDR1 SGHRS and CDR2 YFSETQ. The CDR3 contains 15 residues.

The rearrangement joins TRBV27 to TRBJ2-7; D gene ambiguous. V was shortened by 8 bases and J by 4 bases, with 15 bases between the two germline ends. Germline CDR1 is MNHEY and CDR2 is SMNVEV (reference sequence). The CDR3 spans 13 residues. DNA of the CDR3: TGTGCCAGCTCCGAAGGGCCCCGGTACGAGCAGTACTTC. Translation: CASSEGPRYEQYF.